The clone carrying this T cell receptor beta chain was observed a few times. Its cognate antigen is unknown. The sample belongs to a study of radiotherapy plus CTLA-4 blockade in lung cancer. Study-level background: Around 19% of patients responded objectively, and around 31% achieved disease control. Study results and caveats: Interferon-beta and early blood T cell clone dynamics reportedly predicted response best. In blood, TCR clones derived from the tumor expanded after radiotherapy plus ipilimumab.

Trimming at V came to 2 bases and at J to 6 bases, leaving 13 bases not matched to a gene. CDR1 and CDR2 from the germline V gene are SGHAT and FQNNGV. This CDR3 has 16 amino acids. Sequenced by immunoSEQ multiplex PCR; TCRdb stores in-frame clones only, minus some. The data show about 98,000 clones, with 82% seen just once and around 3.5% held by the top ten. Participants had chemo-refractory metastatic non-small-cell lung cancer and were treated with focal radiation plus ipilimumab CTLA-4 blockade. Source: peripheral blood, taken from a patient treated with radiotherapy plus ipilimumab. The TCR was taken from a human donor with non-small cell lung cancer who had a partial response to radiotherapy plus ipilimumab. The rearrangement uses TRBV11-2 and TRBJ2-7; 7 bases map to TRBD1. In DNA, the CDR3 is TGTGCCAGCAGCTTACGGCAGGGGGATCAGAGGGGCGAGCAGTACTTC. This translates into CASSLRQGDQRGEQYF.